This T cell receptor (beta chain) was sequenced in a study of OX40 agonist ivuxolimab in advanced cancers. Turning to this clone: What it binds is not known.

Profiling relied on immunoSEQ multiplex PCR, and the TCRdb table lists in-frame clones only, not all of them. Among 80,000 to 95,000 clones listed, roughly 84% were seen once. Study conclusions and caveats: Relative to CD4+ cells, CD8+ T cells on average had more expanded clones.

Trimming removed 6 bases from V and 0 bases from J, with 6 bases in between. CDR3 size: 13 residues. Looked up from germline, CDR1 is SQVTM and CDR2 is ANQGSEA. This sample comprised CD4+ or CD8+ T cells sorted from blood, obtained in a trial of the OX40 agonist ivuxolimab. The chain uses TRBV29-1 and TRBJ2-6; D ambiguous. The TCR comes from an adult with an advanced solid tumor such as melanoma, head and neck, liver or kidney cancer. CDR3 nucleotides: TGCAGCGTGAGCTACTCTGGGGCCAACGTCCTGACTTTC. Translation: CSVSYSGANVLTF.